This T cell receptor beta chain was identified during a study of cytomegalovirus exposure and HLA in healthy donors listed by TCRdb under 2017. For the study in its entirety: In an earlier analysis of 587 of the donors, 276 Gb of sequence data and 117 million unique TCR beta sequences from some 170 million T cells were reported. An early release that covered fewer than 750 HLA-typed donors contained about 300 gigabases of sequencing data and about 84 million unique TCR sequences. The genetic ancestry cluster associated with self-reported Caucasian donors included 81% of the 398 genotyped donors. The study aimed to test whether cataloging public T cell receptors could reveal signatures of past pathogen exposure. The study used immunosequencing to profile the T cell repertoires of approximately 690 subjects and linked those repertoires to cytomegalovirus serostatus. Along with the approximately 600-subject first cohort, a separate validation cohort of more than 90 different subjects was used. The study combined high-throughput TCR immunosequencing, statistical association of individual TCRs with disease status, and machine learning to predict cytomegalovirus infection status. In a later analysis, previously published TCR beta repertoires from several hundred donors were re-analyzed and high-resolution HLA genotyping was added so that TCR occurrence patterns could be studied. Rather than using new phenotypic data, the later analysis identified candidate immune exposures from TCR beta sequences and from how often those sequences occurred across donors. An earlier analysis of about 600 of the donors used high-throughput TCR beta sequencing to judge whether each TCR beta V gene segment behaved as functional or pseudogenic. Alongside the repertoire data, information on donor age, sex, ethnicity and CMV serostatus was compiled. A later genetic analysis took genome-wide SNP genotypes for about three fifths of the 666 donors and used that subset as a discovery cohort. Every repertoire in the discovery cohort had been generated on one and the same sequencing platform. Class I and class II HLA loci were covered by the typing at four-digit resolution. The number of donors typed differed by locus, with 629-630 for A, B, C, DRB1 and DQB1, roughly 520 for DQA1, under 610 for DPA1, and approximately 470 for DPB1. Five DR-DQ haplotypes were treated as single units for association and clustering because of strong linkage in the cohort. On average, 235,054 unique TCR beta nucleotide sequences were sequenced per donor among a few hundred genotyped donors of the cohort, with about 17% of those sequences being non-productive. Broader findings and caveats from the paper: A later genetic analysis reported fewer N-insertions in productive TCRs among donors in an Asian-associated ancestry cluster than the 666-donor mean. A few of the identified cytomegalovirus-associated TCR beta chains were confirmed in vitro to be specific for cytomegalovirus antigens. Linkage disequilibrium might explain the correlated functional status among segregating V segments, but an unknown experimental factor could not be excluded. Strong co-occurrence of HLA alleles, especially DR and DQ, made assigning TCR associations to individual alleles difficult. Only TCR beta chains were sequenced in this cohort, and the absence of alpha or paired-chain data limited detectable features. A total of fewer than 200 TCR beta chains were listed by the study as associated with cytomegalovirus. The 87-base-pair reads could not distinguish some IMGT-functional V segments, including TRBV6-2 and TRBV6-3, so those segments were excluded. Because HLA typing was missing for some donors at each locus, association tests included only the typed subset. Several of the top co-occurrence clusters appeared to be linked to parvovirus B19, influenza, CMV and Epstein-Barr virus, according to a later analysis. At a false discovery rate of 0.05, a later analysis linked 16,951 TCR beta sequences to specific HLA alleles. Because counts were too low, about 18 rarely observed V segments, including chromosome 9 orphons, were excluded from the earlier analysis of several hundred of the donors. Compared with equally common non-associated chains, HLA-associated TCR beta chains in a later analysis were more clonally expanded and had lower generation probabilities. An association between a missense DCLRE1C variant and V-gene and J-gene trimming of TCR beta chains was found in a later genetic analysis and replicated in an independent cohort. A later analysis found that most CMV-associated TCR beta chains appeared HLA-restricted, with HLA associations seemingly driven largely by CMV exposure. The only immune exposure information available for the cohort was CMV serostatus. The classifier was reported to diagnose cytomegalovirus status with high specificity and sensitivity in both the original and validation cohorts. A group of highly shared sequence variants was considered likely to be a technical artifact of the sequencing pipeline. While some public TCRs were present in many individuals, most TCR sequences turned up only very rarely across donors. In an earlier analysis of approximately 590 of the donors, most TCR beta V segments were observed in productive rearrangements about 87% or about 30% of the time, broadly matching IMGT annotations. The authors suggested that the approach could potentially be generalized to other disease states and immunological phenotypes. A later analysis found that TCR association rates varied across HLA loci, with DRB1 alleles showing the most associated TCRs and HLA-C alleles the fewest. A further reported finding was that TCR beta sequences accurately predicted the HLA-A and HLA-B alleles for most subjects in the first cohort. Roughly uniform sequencing depth across donors was assumed in presence/absence analyses, although this assumption may not hold.

The cohort consisted of 600 to 700 healthy bone marrow donors. At the time of sampling, every cohort member was nominally healthy, though immune exposures that went unrecorded were likely present. The donor was CMV seronegative and belonged to the group of 350 or so seronegative cohort members. Every donor gave a peripheral blood sample, and the peripheral blood mononuclear cells from that sample were used for TCR beta sequencing. The Qiagen DNeasy Blood Extraction Kit was used to extract genomic DNA from the blood cell samples. The germline V gene supplies CDR1 MDHEN and CDR2 SYDVKM. The CDR3 covers 14 residues, taking in both the cysteine and the phenylalanine. Kept here is only the CDR3 DNA, which spans 42 bases and is read in frame from base 1. V is cut back by 6 bases and J by 8 bases, with 8 bases in the junction unmatched. Comments on this clone: What this receptor recognizes is not known. No qualities accompany the bases; no much larger clone lies one base away.

Libraries were built with the immunoSEQ multiplex PCR assay. For the multiplex PCR, a mixture combining 60 forward primers for TCR Vbeta segments and 13 reverse primers for TCR Jbeta segments was used. The CDR3 region of rearranged TCR beta genes was amplified from genomic DNA with a multiplex PCR assay. Amplified TCR beta libraries were sequenced as 87-base-pair reads on the Illumina HiSeq System. Per the original workflow: A later analysis tallied 80 million to 95 million unique TCR beta chains across the approximately 670 repertoires, and approximately 9.9 million of those chains were shared by two or more donors. Raw reads were error-corrected and collapsed into unique sequences by a nearest-neighbor algorithm in which closely related sequences were merged to remove PCR and sequencing errors. CDR3 sequences were aligned to IMGT reference sequences to assign V, D and J gene segments. Each retained sequence needed at least a six-nucleotide match to both a V gene segment and a J gene segment. A rearrangement counted as productive if the CDR3 had no stop codons and remained in frame with V and J, and every other rearrangement counted as non-productive. CDR3 was defined according to IMGT convention as the region running from the second conserved V-encoded cysteine to the conserved J-encoded phenylalanine. In an earlier analysis of around 570 of the donors, sequences lacking an unambiguous match to a single V gene segment were excluded. In an earlier analysis of almost 600 of the donors, a V segment was called functional when productive rearrangements were above 56.7%, and segregating when the standard deviation between donors exceeded 5%. A statistical classification framework was developed to diagnose cytomegalovirus status using the catalog of TCR beta chain sequences. In a later analysis, TCR nucleotide sequences were compared against IMGT/GENE-DB human TR gene sequences so that V and J genes could be assigned. Using the TCRdist pipeline, a later analysis assigned CDR3 sequences along with most-parsimonious VDJ recombination scenarios. In a later analysis, every TCR beta chain was defined by the combination of its CDR3 amino acid sequence and its V-gene family, and reads without a unique V-gene family were dropped. In a later analysis, approximately 640 highly shared, low-generation-probability nucleotide sequences were removed to address suspected cross-contamination and a sequencing artifact. In a later analysis, a clonal expansion index was calculated for each public chain from normalized within-repertoire ranks of inferred template counts. In a later analysis, generation probabilities were computed with a VDJ recombination model fitted to out-of-frame rearrangements, and the resulting probabilities were checked against IGoR. A later analysis scored TCR-TCR, TCR-HLA and TCR-CMV co-occurrence with hypergeometric tests, applying a repertoire-size bias correction to TCR pairs. To estimate false discovery rates, a later analysis permuted the HLA or CMV assignments 20 times. In a later analysis, co-occurring TCRs were grouped using DBSCAN, with TCRdist sequence similarity added in when clustering inside HLA-allele-positive subsets. Co-occurrence clustering excluded repertoires with fewer than 30,000 or more than 120,000 public chains, plus five with anomalous nucleotide sharing. TCRdb took this table from immuneACCESS and kept in-frame rearrangements with V and J called. Such tables lack part of the clones; where checked against another copy, unresolved V genes explain under half of the gap, and the rest is unexplained. That table supplies the V and J calls and clone size; D and trimming were determined from the DNA. In this sample the table shows roughly 150,000 clones, about 79% of which occur a single time. The ten largest clones take up around 2.4% of the sample.

Sequencing was carried out using PBMCs. The clonotype was recovered from a male donor in good health and CMV-seronegative. The rearranged segments are TRBV28 and TRBJ2-1, and 9 bases in between align with TRBD2. The CDR3 reads CASSVAGAVDEQFF. The sequenced DNA is TGTGCCAGCAGCGTAGCGGGAGCCGTCGATGAGCAGTTCTTC.